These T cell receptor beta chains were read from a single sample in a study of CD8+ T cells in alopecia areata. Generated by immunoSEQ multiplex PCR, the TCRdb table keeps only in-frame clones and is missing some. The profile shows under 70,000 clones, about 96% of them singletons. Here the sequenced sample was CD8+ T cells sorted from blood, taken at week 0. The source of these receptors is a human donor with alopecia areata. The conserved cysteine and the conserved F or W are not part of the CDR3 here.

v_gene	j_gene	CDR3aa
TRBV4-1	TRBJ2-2	ASSQEGTSTGELF
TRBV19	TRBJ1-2	ASSSQGDGYT
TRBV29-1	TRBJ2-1	SVASGGENYNEQF
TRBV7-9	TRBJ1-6	ASSSLSSYNSPLH
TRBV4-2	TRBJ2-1	ASSQAAEYNEQF
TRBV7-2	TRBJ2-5	ASSPVAYYMGETQY
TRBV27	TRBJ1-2	ASRWDRGAYYGYT
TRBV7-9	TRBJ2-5	ASGVADKISQY
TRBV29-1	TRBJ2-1	SIDPSGGANEQF
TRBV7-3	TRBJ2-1	ASSAGGYNEQF
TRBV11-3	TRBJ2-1	ASSLRSGGPWNEQF
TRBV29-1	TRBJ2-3	SVVLAGWDTQY
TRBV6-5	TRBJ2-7	ASSGVPATYEQY
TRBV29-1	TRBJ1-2	SVEDRGVDGYT
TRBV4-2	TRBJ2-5	ASSQDWGEASVETQY
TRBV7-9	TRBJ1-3	ASSSWIGGNTIY
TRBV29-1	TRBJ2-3	SVEGLAGETDTQY
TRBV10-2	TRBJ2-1	AISRGGLNEQF
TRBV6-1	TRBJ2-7	ASSELTGGYDEQY
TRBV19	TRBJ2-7	ASSFGDEQY
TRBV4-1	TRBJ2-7	ASSQDRGNEQY
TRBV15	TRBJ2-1	ATTRDRTTIHEQF
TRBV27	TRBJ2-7	ASSTGPGAEQY
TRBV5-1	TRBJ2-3	ASSWRDRGSSTDTQY
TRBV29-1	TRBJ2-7	SVEGLTSGTSGYEQY
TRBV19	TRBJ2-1	ASSTGGYNEQF
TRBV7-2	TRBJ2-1	ASSLEGSSYNEQF
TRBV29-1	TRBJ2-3	SVDEGPYTDTQY
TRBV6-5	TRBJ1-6	ASREAYYNSPLH
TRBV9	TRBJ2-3	ASSVGSGGDTQY
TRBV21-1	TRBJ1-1	ASSTGSTEAF
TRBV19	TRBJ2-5	ASRLRLGTQETQY
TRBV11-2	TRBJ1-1	ASSPLPGTEDTEAF
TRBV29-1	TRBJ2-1	SVEFPTGTGATF
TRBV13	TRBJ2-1	ASSLEGQSYNEQF
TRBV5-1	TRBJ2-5	ASSLAERQETQY
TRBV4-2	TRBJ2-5	ASSQKIGLAGGETQY
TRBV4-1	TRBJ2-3	ASSQESLTDTQY
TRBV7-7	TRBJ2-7	ASSLVPGSIDEQY
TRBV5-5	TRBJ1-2	ASSLRGLGNYGYT
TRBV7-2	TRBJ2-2	ASSLSGGTTGELF
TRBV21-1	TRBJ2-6	ASSKCPTGRFTGANVLT
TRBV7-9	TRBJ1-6	ASSLALNVAGGNSPLH
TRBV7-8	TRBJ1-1	ASSLKGGLNTEAF
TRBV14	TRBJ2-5	ASSQRRMQETQY
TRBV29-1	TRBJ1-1	SVDDGKNTEAF
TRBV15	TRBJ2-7	ATSDGVSYEQY
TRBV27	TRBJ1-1	ASSLSSPTGNTEAF
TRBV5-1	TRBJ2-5	ASSSEDYPQETQY
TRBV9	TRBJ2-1	ASSVPGQGFYNEQF
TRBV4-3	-	ASSQAWTSGSYEQY